The 26 T cell receptor beta chains presented below share a single source sample, sequenced in a study of T cells in Graves' hyperthyroidism and ophthalmopathy. RNA transcripts provided the source from which TCR beta CDR3 regions were amplified. The HTBI primer set was used in a first-round RT-PCR of the TCR CDR3. TCRdb itself ran the multiplex PCR reads through MiXCR, one entry per CDR3 protein. The data hold about 400,000 distinct CDR3 sequences, with approximately 14% observed a single time. Sequencing used blood. These receptors were taken from a woman aged 18-29 years with Graves' hyperthyroidism that later progressed to Graves' ophthalmopathy.

This clonotype was counted at least ten times. The chain couples TRBV29-1 to TRBJ1-1; tentatively, D is TRBD1 (6 bases). The germline V gene has CDR1 SQVTM and CDR2 ANQGSEA. V lost 3 bases to trimming and J lost 1 base, with 9 bases between them. The CDR3 has 13 amino acids. Here the CDR3 DNA reads TGCAGCGTTGAGGGACATTCGAACACTGAAGCTTTCTTT. Amino acids: CSVEGHSNTEAFF.

This clonotype appeared many times. The chain joins TRBV2 to TRBJ2-2; a possible D gene is TRBD2 (6 bases). The V end lost 8 bases, the J end lost 2 bases, and 12 bases lay between the germline ends. The CDR3 has 14 residues. CDR1 and CDR2 from the germline V gene are SNHLY and FYNNEI. The CDR3 sequence is CASGQRANTGELFF. CDR3 coding DNA: TGTGCCAGCGGCCAGCGGGCTAACACCGGGGAGCTGTTTTTT.

This clonotype has at least ten counts. The chain combines TRBV12-3 or TRBV12-4 with TRBJ2-7, with TRBD2 identical over 7 bases. This CDR3 region has 13 residues. The ends lost 3 bases at V and 7 bases at J; junction bases unmatched: 6. Written as DNA, the CDR3 is TGTGCCAGCAGTTTCGGGCTGGGAGGGGAGCAGTACTTC. Amino acids: CASSFGLGGEQYF.

This clonotype appeared many times. The CDR3 loop is CASSYRDSTYNEQFF. The CDR3 nucleotides are TGTGCCAGCAGTTACCGGGACAGTACCTACAATGAGCAGTTCTTC. The chain links TRBV6-2 or TRBV6-3 to TRBJ2-1; 7 bases map to TRBD1. CDR1 is MNHEY and CDR2 is SVGEGT in the germline V gene. The ends lost 2 bases at V and 2 bases at J; junction bases unmatched: 3. The CDR3 runs to 15 residues.

This clonotype appeared a few times. J is TRBJ2-3 and V is TRBV7-9; D unresolved. The CDR3 length is 12 residues. CDR1 and CDR2 (germline): SEHNR, FQNEAQ (reference sequence). Trimming removed 2 bases at V and 11 bases at J, with 11 bases between. The CDR3 here is CASSLSQFMQYF. In DNA, the CDR3 is TGTGCCAGCAGCTTAAGTCAGTTCATGCAGTATTTT.

This clonotype was seen at least ten times. The chain recombines TRBV7-9 with TRBJ2-1, with D unclear. V was trimmed by 0 bases and J by 10 bases, leaving 7 bases between them. The germline gives CDR1 SEHNR, CDR2 FQNEAQ (reference sequence). The CDR3 spans 12 residues. In nucleotides, the CDR3 is TGTGCCAGCAGCTTAGCCGTTCAGGAGCAGTTCTTC. Protein: CASSLAVQEQFF.

The chain combines TRBV4-1 with TRBJ1-1; D gene ambiguous. With 1 base removed from V and 3 bases from J, the gap between germline ends came to 9 bases. Germline loops: CDR1 MGHRA, CDR2 YSYEKL. The CDR3 is 14 residues long. CDR3 protein: CASSQVSPYTEAFF. CDR3 nucleotide sequence: TGCGCCAGCAGCCAAGTTAGTCCGTACACTGAAGCTTTCTTT.

A remark on this clonotype: This clone may be a read error of a much larger clone one base away. This chain joins TRBV5-5 and TRBJ2-4, with 9 bases lining up with TRBD2. CDR3 length: 19 amino acids. Germline CDR1 is SGHKS and CDR2 is YYEKEE (reference sequence). The DNA for the CDR3 is TGTTCCAGCAGCTTGGCCGAGATTAGCGGGAGTTGGGCCAAAAACATTCAGTACTTC. Its protein is CSSSLAEISGSWAKNIQYF.

The chain combines TRBV7-2 with TRBJ1-5; D is unresolved. The CDR3 is made up of 16 amino acids. Germline lookup yields CDR1 SGHTA and CDR2 FQGNSA. Trimming removed 1 base at V and 5 bases at J, with 15 bases between. CDR3 residues: CASSLGPGLGDQPQHF. The CDR3 nucleotides read TGTGCCAGCAGCTTAGGGCCCGGACTCGGGGATCAGCCCCAGCATTTT.

V and J are TRBV11-2 and TRBJ2-7, with D unclear. Trimming pared 5 bases from V and 0 bases from J, leaving 14 bases between. This CDR3 has 15 residues. Germline-derived CDR1 and CDR2 are SGHAT and FQNNGV. As DNA, the CDR3 is TGTGCCAGCAGCCTCAGACTCGCTAGCTCCTACGAGCAGTACTTC. It yields the protein CASSLRLASSYEQYF. Filled out from reference TRBV11-2 and TRBJ2-7, the complete variable domain reads EAGVAQSPRYKIIEKRQSVAFWCNPISGHATLYWYQQILGQGPKLLIQFQNNGVVDDSQLPKDRFSAERLKGVDSTLKIQPAKLEDSAVYLCASSLRLASSYEQYFGPGTRLTVT.

This clonotype was seen ten or more times. The chain carries TRBV4-1 and TRBJ1-4; the D is unclear. CDR3 size: 15 residues. CDR1 and CDR2 from the germline V gene are MGHRA and YSYEKL. Deletions cut 2 bases from V and 7 bases from J, with 14 bases between. CDR3 in amino acids: CASSQPIEGAEKLFF. In DNA form, the CDR3 reads TGCGCCAGCAGCCAACCAATCGAGGGTGCTGAAAAACTGTTTTTT.

This clonotype was counted at least ten times. The J gene is TRBJ2-1, the V gene TRBV7-8, with a weak D call TRBD2 (5 bases). The CDR3 is made up of 18 amino acids. V dropped 5 bases and J dropped 0 bases, with 20 bases sitting between them. Germline CDR1 reads SGHVS; CDR2 reads FQNEAQ. CDR3 DNA sequence: TGTGCCAGCAGCAAAGGACTCCTCCCACCCTACTCCTACAATGAGCAGTTCTTC. Its protein product is CASSKGLLPPYSYNEQFF.

This clonotype was seen repeatedly, ten times or more. The chain employs TRBV4-1 and TRBJ2-7; tentatively, D is TRBD1 (6 bases). Deletions cut 6 bases from V and 6 bases from J, with 15 bases between. There are 13 residues in the CDR3. Germline CDR1 is MGHRA and CDR2 is YSYEKL. The CDR3 sequence: CASRASGGTEQYF. The CDR3 DNA reads TGCGCCAGCAGGGCCTCTGGGGGCACCGAGCAGTACTTC.

For this clonotype: A much larger clone lies a single base off, so this may be a read error. The V call is TRBV11-2, the J call TRBJ2-7; TRBD1 agrees at 10 bases. Looked up from germline, CDR1 is SGHAT and CDR2 is FQNNGV. The CDR3 runs 16 residues. The CDR3 sequence is CASSSNAGQGPYEQCF. In nucleotides, the CDR3 is TGTGCCAGCAGCTCCAATGCGGGACAGGGGCCCTACGAGCAGTGCTTC.

The V and J genes are TRBV7-3 and TRBJ2-2; no firm D call. CDR1 is SGHTA, CDR2 FQGTGA, per germline. The V end was cut by 1 base, the J end by 0 bases, with 9 bases between. This CDR3 contains 16 residues. The chain's CDR3 is CASSLMRNANTGELFF. DNA of the CDR3: TGTGCCAGCAGCTTAATGAGAAATGCGAACACCGGGGAGCTGTTTTTT.

This clonotype was detected many times. The J gene is TRBJ2-7, the V gene TRBV6-1; 7 bases match TRBD1. Germline V gene sequence: CDR1 MNHNS, CDR2 SASEGT. Trimming removed 4 bases from V and 0 bases from J; junction bases left unmatched: 6. The CDR3 is made up of 15 amino acids. CDR3 DNA sequence: TGTGCCAGCAGTGTAGTGGGACAGAGCTCCTACGAGCAGTACTTC. The encoded protein is CASSVVGQSSYEQYF.

This clonotype was counted ten times or more. The chain has TRBV7-8 and TRBJ2-5; a possible D gene is TRBD2 (6 bases). V gave up 1 base and J gave up 6 bases, with 15 bases separating them. The germline V gene encodes CDR1 SGHVS and CDR2 FQNEAQ. The CDR3 consists of 15 residues. The CDR3 nucleotides read TGTGCCAGCAGCTTAGGGCCCGGGAGAGGGAAGACCCAGTACTTC. Its translation: CASSLGPGRGKTQYF.

This clonotype was seen a handful of times. The chain employs TRBV7-9 and TRBJ2-3; D perhaps matches TRBD1 (6 bases). The CDR3 contains 12 residues. Looked up from germline, CDR1 is SEHNR and CDR2 is FQNEAQ (reference sequence). Trimming stripped 3 bases from V and 6 bases from J, with 7 bases between. The CDR3 DNA follows: TGTGCCAGCAGCTTTAGGGGGGATACGCAGTATTTT. Translated, it gives CASSFRGDTQYF.

The J gene is TRBJ2-1, the V gene TRBV7-9; 12 nucleotides line up with TRBD2. The CDR3 totals 19 residues. Unmatched junction bases numbered 10, after V lost 4 bases and J lost 0 bases. CDR1 is SEHNR and CDR2 is FQNEAQ in the germline V gene (reference sequence). The DNA of the CDR3 is TGTGCCAGCAGCTCGCTAGCGGGAGGGGACCTGAGCTCCTACAATGAGCAGTTCTTC. Protein: CASSSLAGGDLSSYNEQFF.

This clonotype was detected only a few times. The V gene is TRBV20-1, the J gene TRBJ1-5, with 9 nucleotides matching TRBD1. Trimming removed 4 bases from V and 5 bases from J; junction bases left unmatched: 9. This CDR3 spans 15 amino acids. Germline V gene lookup returns CDR1 DFQATT and CDR2 SNEGSKA (reference sequence). The CDR3 loop is CSATFLQGADQPQHF. The CDR3 DNA follows: TGCAGTGCTACTTTTCTACAGGGGGCGGATCAGCCCCAGCATTTT.

This clonotype was observed at least ten times. V and J are TRBV6-1 and TRBJ2-3; D is ambiguous. The CDR3 spans 15 residues. Trimming took 6 bases from V and 5 from J, leaving 18 bases between them. Germline CDR1 is MNHNS and CDR2 is SASEGT. The DNA for the CDR3 is TGTGCCAGCAGCCCGCACCGGCGCCCGGGAGATACGCAGTATTTT. It codes for CASSPHRRPGDTQYF.

Worth noting for this clonotype: It may be a read error: a sequence one base away is much more abundant. DNA of the CDR3: TGCAGTGCTATGGTCTTCAATGAGCAGCTCTTC. It specifies CSAMVFNEQLF. The rearrangement links TRBV20-1 to TRBJ2-1, with no clear D. Germline-derived CDR1 and CDR2 are DFQATT and SNEGSKA (reference sequence). The CDR3 contains 11 residues.

This clonotype was seen a handful of times. The chain recombines TRBV7-9 with TRBJ2-3; TRBD1 is a possible D gene (6 bases). From germline, CDR1 is SEHNR and CDR2 FQNEAQ (reference sequence). The CDR3 totals 19 residues. The V end lost 5 bases, the J end lost 1 base, and 25 bases lay between the germline ends. The CDR3 region has the DNA TGTGCCAGCAGCCCCCAGGGGTTGTTGGGGCCCCGGGGCACAGATACGCAGTATTTT. Encoded protein: CASSPQGLLGPRGTDTQYF.

Comments on this clonotype: A much larger clone sits a single nucleotide away, making a read error possible. As DNA, the CDR3 is TGTGCCAGCAGCCAAGCTCGGGGGAGATCTGAGACCCAGTACTTC. Protein product: CASSQARGRSETQYF. This rearrangement joins TRBV3-1 to TRBJ2-5; maybe TRBD2 (6 bases). In germline, CDR1 is LGHDT, CDR2 YNNKEL (reference sequence). Trimming removed 1 base at V and 5 bases at J, with 14 bases between. The CDR3 is 15 residues long.

This clonotype came up many times. The V gene is TRBV12-3 or TRBV12-4, the J gene TRBJ2-1, with 14 bases that match TRBD2. The CDR3 is made up of 14 amino acids. Trimming cost V 5 bases and J 7 bases; bases outside gene matches: 1. CDR3 sequence: CASSGLAGGNEQFF. CDR3 coding DNA: TGTGCCAGCAGTGGACTAGCGGGAGGAAATGAGCAGTTCTTC.

This clonotype was counted at least ten times. The chain is built from TRBV7-2 and TRBJ1-2; D is ambiguous. CDR1 and CDR2 (germline): SGHTA, FQGNSA. The CDR3 length is 11 residues. V was pared by 6 bases and J by 2 bases, with 4 bases between. CDR3 region: CASRRNYGYTF. The CDR3 DNA is TGTGCCAGCAGACGAAACTATGGCTACACCTTC.